Below, 9 T cell receptor beta chains from the same sample are listed, as sequenced in a study of blood T cell repertoires in COVID-19. Method: immunoSEQ multiplex PCR; TCRdb's copy keeps in-frame clones and lacks some. This sample has 250,000 or so clones; 86% occur once, and the top ten carry approximately 2.1%. Source material: PBMCs or T cells enriched from blood (not recorded which). These receptors all come from a woman aged 45-59 years who had recovered from COVID-19.

This chain joins TRBV6-5 and TRBJ1-2, with D perhaps matching TRBD1 (6 bases). The ends were cut back, 10 bases at V and 4 bases at J, with 16 bases in the middle. Germline V gene data show CDR1 as MNHEY and CDR2 as SVGAGI. CDR3 length: 13 residues. DNA of the CDR3: TGTGCCATCAGAAACAGGGTCAGCTATGGCTACACCTTC. Its translation: CAIRNRVSYGYTF.

This chain joins TRBV5-1 and TRBJ2-7, with no clear D. Germline V gives CDR1 SGHRS, CDR2 YFSETQ. The CDR3 has 14 amino acids. Trimming left V 0 bases short and J 5 bases short, with 12 bases between. As DNA, the CDR3 is TGCGCCAGCAGCTTGGAAGTGGGCACCAACGAGCAGTACTTC. Translated, it gives CASSLEVGTNEQYF.

The chain employs TRBV20-1 and TRBJ1-2, with TRBD1 as a possible D gene (5 bases). The ends were cut back, 3 bases at V and 8 bases at J, with 10 bases in the middle. Germline V gene sequence: CDR1 DFQATT, CDR2 SNEGSKA (reference sequence). The CDR3 consists of 11 residues. The CDR3 sequence: CSASGDFGYTF. CDR3 nucleotide sequence: TGCAGTGCTAGTGGGGACTTCGGCTACACCTTC.

This clone was detected a few times. This chain uses TRBV9 with TRBJ1-6, with 7 bases lining up with TRBD1. This CDR3 spans 14 amino acids. The J segment lost 7 bases and the V segment lost 3 bases, leaving 4 bases of the junction unmatched. Germline CDR1 reads SGDLS; CDR2 reads YYNGEE. The CDR3 coding sequence is TGTGCCAGCAGCGAGGGACAGTGGAATTCACCCCTCCACTTT. Protein sequence: CASSEGQWNSPLHF.

This chain connects TRBV4-3 to TRBJ2-3; no firm D call. The germline V gene has CDR1 LGHNA and CDR2 YSLEER. The CDR3 contains 14 residues. V was shortened by 0 bases and J by 5 bases, with 9 bases between the two germline ends. CDR3 in DNA: TGCGCCAGCAGCCAAGAGGGCCCCCTAGATACGCAGTATTTT. It yields the protein CASSQEGPLDTQYF.

This chain connects TRBV5-5 to TRBJ2-7, with TRBD2 matching 11 bases. The CDR3 is 16 residues long. CDR1 and CDR2 (germline): SGHKS, YYEKEE (reference sequence). The V gene end was trimmed by 0 bases and the J gene end by 1 base; junction bases not matched to a gene: 3. CDR3 nucleotides: TGTGCCAGCAGCTTGGGAGGGACTAGCGGATCCTACGAGCAGTACTTC. As protein: CASSLGGTSGSYEQYF.

This chain uses TRBV6-1 with TRBJ1-1; D gene uncertain. The CDR3 spans 13 residues. The germline gives CDR1 MNHNS, CDR2 SASEGT. V was trimmed by 4 bases and J by 3 bases, leaving 9 bases between them. In DNA, the CDR3 is TGTGCCAGCAGTGCAACAGTTGACACTGAAGCTTTCTTT. Residues: CASSATVDTEAFF.

V and J are TRBV5-1 and TRBJ2-7; D unresolved. The germline V gene has CDR1 SGHRS and CDR2 YFSETQ. There are 13 residues in the CDR3. V dropped 4 bases and J dropped 4 bases, with 12 bases sitting between them. CDR3 bases: TGCGCCAGCAGCCCGAGTCTTCTTTACGAGCAGTACTTC. The encoded protein is CASSPSLLYEQYF.

The V and J genes are TRBV7-2 and TRBJ2-7, with TRBD2 as a possible D gene (5 bases). Germline CDR1 is SGHTA and CDR2 is FQGNSA. The CDR3 consists of 14 residues. With 1 base removed from V and 3 bases from J, the gap between germline ends came to 10 bases. CDR3 residues: CASSLGPSNYEQYF. The CDR3 coding sequence is TGTGCCAGCAGCTTAGGCCCTAGCAACTACGAGCAGTACTTC.